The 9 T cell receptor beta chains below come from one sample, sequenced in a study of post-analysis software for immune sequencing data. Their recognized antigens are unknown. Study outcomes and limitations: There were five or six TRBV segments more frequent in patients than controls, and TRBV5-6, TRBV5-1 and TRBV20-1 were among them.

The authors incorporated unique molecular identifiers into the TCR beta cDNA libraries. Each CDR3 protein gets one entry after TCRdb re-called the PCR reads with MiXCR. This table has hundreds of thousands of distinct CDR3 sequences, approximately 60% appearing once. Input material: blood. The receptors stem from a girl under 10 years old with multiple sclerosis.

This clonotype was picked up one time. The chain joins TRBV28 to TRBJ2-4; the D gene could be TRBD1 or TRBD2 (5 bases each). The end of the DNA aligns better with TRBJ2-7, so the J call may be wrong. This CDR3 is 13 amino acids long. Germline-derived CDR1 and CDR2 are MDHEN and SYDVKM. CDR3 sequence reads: CASRGDSTYEQYF. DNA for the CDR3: TGTGCCAGCAGGGGAGACAGTACCTACGAGCAGTACTTC.

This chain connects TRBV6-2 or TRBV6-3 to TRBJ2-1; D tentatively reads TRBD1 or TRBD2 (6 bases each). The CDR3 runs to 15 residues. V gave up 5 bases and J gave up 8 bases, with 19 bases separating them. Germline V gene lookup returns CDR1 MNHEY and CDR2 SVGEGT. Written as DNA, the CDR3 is TGTGCCAGCAGTAGGAGTTGGGGGGCCGGAGATGAGCAGTTCTTC. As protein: CASSRSWGAGDEQFF.

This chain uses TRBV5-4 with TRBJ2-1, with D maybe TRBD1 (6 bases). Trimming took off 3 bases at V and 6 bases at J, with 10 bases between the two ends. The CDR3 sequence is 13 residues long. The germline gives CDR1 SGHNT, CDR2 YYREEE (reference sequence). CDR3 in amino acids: CASSSTGPNEQFF. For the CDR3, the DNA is TGTGCCAGCAGCTCAACAGGGCCCAATGAGCAGTTCTTC.

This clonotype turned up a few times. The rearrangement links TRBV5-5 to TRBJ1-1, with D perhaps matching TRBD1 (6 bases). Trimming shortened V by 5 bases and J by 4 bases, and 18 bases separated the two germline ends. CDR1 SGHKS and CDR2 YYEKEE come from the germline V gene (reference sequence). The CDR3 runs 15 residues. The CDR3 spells CASSQITGWGTEAFF. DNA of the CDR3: TGTGCCAGCAGTCAAATCACAGGGTGGGGCACTGAAGCTTTCTTT. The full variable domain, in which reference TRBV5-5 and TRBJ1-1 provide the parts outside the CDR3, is DAGVTQSPTHLIKTRGQQVTLRCSPISGHKSVSWYQQVLGQGPQFIFQYYEKEERGRGNFPDRFSARQFPNYSSELNVNALLLGDSALYLCASSQITGWGTEAFFGQGTRLTVV.

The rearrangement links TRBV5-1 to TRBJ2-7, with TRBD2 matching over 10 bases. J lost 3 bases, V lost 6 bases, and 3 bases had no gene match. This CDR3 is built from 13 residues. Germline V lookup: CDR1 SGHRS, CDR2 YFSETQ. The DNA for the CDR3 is TGCGCCAGCACCATAGCGGGGGGCTACGAGCAGTACTTC. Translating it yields CASTIAGGYEQYF.

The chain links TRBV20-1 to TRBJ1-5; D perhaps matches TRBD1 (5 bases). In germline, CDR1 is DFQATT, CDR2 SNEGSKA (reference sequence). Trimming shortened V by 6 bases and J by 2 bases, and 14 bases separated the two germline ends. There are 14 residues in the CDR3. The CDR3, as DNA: TGCAGTGCCCTCCCGACAGTAGGCAATCAGCCCCAGCATTTT. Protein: CSALPTVGNQPQHF.

The CDR3 sequence: CASSGPQYNEQFF. CDR3 DNA: TGTGCCAGCAGCGGACCACAATACAATGAGCAGTTCTTC. The chain links TRBV7-8 to TRBJ2-1; no clear D gene. The CDR3 spans 13 residues. V lost 5 bases and J lost 4, with 9 bases in between. Germline V gene sequence: CDR1 SGHVS, CDR2 FQNEAQ.

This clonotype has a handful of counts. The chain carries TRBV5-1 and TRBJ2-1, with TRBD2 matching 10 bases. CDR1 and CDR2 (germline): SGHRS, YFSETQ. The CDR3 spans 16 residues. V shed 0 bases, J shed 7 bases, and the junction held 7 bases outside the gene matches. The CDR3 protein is CASSLGLAGNFNEQFF. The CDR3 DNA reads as TGCGCCAGCAGCTTGGGACTAGCGGGTAATTTTAATGAGCAGTTCTTC.

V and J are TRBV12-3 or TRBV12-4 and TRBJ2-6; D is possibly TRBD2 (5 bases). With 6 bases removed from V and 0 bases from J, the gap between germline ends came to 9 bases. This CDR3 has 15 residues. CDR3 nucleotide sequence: TGTGCCAGCAGCCCCCGGGGCTCTGGGGCCAACGTCCTGACTTTC. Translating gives CASSPRGSGANVLTF.